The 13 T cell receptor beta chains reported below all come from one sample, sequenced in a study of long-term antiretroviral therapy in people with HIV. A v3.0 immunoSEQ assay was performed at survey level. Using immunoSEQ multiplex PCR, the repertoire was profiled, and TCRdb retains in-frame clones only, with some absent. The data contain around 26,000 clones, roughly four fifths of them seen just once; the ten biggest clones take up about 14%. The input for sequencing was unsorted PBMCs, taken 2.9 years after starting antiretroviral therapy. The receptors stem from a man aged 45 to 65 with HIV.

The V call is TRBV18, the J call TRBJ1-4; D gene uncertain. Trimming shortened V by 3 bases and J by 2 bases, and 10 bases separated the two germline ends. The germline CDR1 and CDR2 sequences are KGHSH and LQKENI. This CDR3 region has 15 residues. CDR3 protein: CASSPLSGTNEKLFF. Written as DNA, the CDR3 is TGTGCCAGCTCACCTTTATCTGGGACTAATGAAAAACTGTTTTTT.

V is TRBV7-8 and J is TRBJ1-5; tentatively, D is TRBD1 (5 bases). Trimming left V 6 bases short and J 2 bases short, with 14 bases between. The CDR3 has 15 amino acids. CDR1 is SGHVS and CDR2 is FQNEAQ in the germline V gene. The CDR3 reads CASSLRRGGNQPQHF. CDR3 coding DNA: TGTGCCAGCAGTTTACGACGGGGGGGCAATCAGCCCCAGCATTTT.

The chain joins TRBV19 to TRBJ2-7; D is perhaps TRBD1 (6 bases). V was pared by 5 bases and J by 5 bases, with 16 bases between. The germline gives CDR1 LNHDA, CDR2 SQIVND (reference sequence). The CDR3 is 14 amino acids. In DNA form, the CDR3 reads TGTGCCAGTAGTCCCTATACAGGGTTCAACGAGCAGTACTTC. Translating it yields CASSPYTGFNEQYF.

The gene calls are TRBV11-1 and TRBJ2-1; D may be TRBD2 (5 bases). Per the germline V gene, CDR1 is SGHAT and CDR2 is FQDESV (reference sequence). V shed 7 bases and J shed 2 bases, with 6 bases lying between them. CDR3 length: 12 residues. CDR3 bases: TGTGCCAGCACTAGCACCTACAATGAGCAGTTCTTC. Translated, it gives CASTSTYNEQFF.

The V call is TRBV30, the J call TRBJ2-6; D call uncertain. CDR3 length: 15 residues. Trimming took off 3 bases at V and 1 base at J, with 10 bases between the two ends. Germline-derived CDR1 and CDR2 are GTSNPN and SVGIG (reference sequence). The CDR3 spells CAWRPVRSGANVLTF. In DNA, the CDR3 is TGTGCCTGGAGACCAGTAAGATCTGGGGCCAACGTCCTGACTTTC.

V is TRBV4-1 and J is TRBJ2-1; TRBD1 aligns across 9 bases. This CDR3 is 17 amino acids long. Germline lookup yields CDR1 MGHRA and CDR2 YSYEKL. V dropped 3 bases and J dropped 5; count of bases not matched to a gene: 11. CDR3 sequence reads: CASSHIPGQGTNNEQFF. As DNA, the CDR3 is TGCGCCAGCAGCCATATTCCGGGACAGGGTACTAACAATGAGCAGTTCTTC.

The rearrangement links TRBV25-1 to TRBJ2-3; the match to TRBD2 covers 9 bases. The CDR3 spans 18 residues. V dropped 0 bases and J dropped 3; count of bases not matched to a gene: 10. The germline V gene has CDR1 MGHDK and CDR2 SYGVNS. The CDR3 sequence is CASSEYGRGGSVTDTQYF. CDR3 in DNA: TGTGCCAGCAGTGAATATGGGCGGGGGGGCAGTGTAACAGATACGCAGTATTTT. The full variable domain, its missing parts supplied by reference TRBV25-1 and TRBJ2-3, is EADIYQTPRYLVIGTGKKITLECSQTMGHDKMYWYQQDPGMELHLIHYSYGVNSTEKGDLSSESTVSRIRTEHFPLTLESARPSHTSQYLCASSEYGRGGSVTDTQYFGPGTRLTVL.

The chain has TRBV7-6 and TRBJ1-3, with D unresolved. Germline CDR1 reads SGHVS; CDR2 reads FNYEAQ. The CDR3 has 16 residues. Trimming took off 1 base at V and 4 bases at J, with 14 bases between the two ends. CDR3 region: CASSLVTHGSGNTIYF. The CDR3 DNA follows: TGTGCCAGCAGCTTAGTGACCCACGGGTCCGGAAACACCATATATTTT.

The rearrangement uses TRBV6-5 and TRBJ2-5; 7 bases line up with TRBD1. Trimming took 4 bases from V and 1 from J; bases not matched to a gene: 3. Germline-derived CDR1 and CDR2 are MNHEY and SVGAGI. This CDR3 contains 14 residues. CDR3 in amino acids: CASSSWDSQETQYF. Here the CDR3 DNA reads TGTGCCAGCAGTTCCTGGGACAGCCAAGAGACCCAGTACTTC.

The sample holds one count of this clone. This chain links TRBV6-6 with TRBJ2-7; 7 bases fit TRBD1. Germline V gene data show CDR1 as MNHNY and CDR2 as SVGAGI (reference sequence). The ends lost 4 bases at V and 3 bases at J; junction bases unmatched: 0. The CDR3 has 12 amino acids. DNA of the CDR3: TGTGCCAGCAGTTCAGGGGGCTACGAGCAGTACTTC. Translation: CASSSGGYEQYF.

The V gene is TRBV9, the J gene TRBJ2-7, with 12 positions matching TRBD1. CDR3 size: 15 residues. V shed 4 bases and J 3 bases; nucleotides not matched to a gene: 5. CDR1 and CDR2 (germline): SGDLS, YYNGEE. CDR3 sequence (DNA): TGTGCCAGCAGCATGGGACAGGGGGCTTTCTACGAGCAGTACTTC. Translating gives CASSMGQGAFYEQYF.

This CDR3 is CASSSQGYEAFF. The CDR3 coding sequence is TGTGCCAGCAGCTCACAGGGCTATGAAGCTTTCTTT. This chain connects TRBV7-9 to TRBJ1-1, with D tentatively TRBD1 (6 bases). The V gene lost 4 bases and the J gene lost 7 bases, with 10 bases spanning the gap. The CDR3 totals 12 residues. Germline lookup yields CDR1 SEHNR and CDR2 FQNEAQ (reference sequence).

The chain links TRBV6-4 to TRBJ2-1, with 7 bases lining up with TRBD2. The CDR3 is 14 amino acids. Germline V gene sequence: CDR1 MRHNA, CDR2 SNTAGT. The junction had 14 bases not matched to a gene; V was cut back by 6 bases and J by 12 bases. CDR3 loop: CASRASGLWGGQFF. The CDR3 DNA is TGTGCCAGCAGAGCTAGCGGACTCTGGGGGGGGCAGTTCTTC.